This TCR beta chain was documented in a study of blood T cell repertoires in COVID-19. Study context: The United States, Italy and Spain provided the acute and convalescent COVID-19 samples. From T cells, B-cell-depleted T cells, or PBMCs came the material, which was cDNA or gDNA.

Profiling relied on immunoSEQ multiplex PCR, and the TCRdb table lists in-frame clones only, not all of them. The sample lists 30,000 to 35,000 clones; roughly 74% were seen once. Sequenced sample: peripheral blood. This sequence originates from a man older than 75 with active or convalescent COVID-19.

This CDR3 reads CASSFKTGWDVGNTIYF. CDR3 in DNA: TGTGCCAGCAGCTTTAAGACAGGGTGGGACGTAGGAAACACCATATATTTT. The rearrangement links TRBV7-2 to TRBJ1-3; TRBD1 aligns across 7 bases. Germline CDR1 SGHTA, CDR2 FQGNSA. The CDR3 runs 17 residues. With V trimmed by 3 bases and J by 4 bases, 12 bases remained unmatched.